These T cell receptor beta chains were read from a single sample in a study of blood T cell repertoires in COVID-19. Sequencing was performed with immunoSEQ multiplex PCR; in TCRdb, only in-frame clones are kept and a portion is missing. This table has 130,000 to 150,000 clones, roughly 90% appearing once. Specimen: PBMCs or T cells enriched from blood (not recorded which). Receptor source: a woman in her twenties or thirties with acute COVID-19. Both conserved end residues are trimmed from each CDR3. Each record gives: J gene, V gene, CDR3 protein.

>TRBJ1-2|TRBV12-3/TRBV12-4
ASSFGSGYT
>TRBJ2-2|TRBV7-2
ASSFTGSTGELF
>TRBJ2-7|TRBV7-2
ASSFSDRRSYEQY
>TRBJ2-1|TRBV4-3
ASSQASGRGHNEQF
>TRBJ1-2|TRBV27
ASSFLGQGYGYT
>TRBJ1-4|TRBV5-5
ASSLSDTTNEKLF
>TRBJ2-1|TRBV28
ASSWTGTGASGEQF
>TRBJ1-6|TRBV18
ASSMTETNSPLH
>TRBJ2-1|TRBV28
ASSTLRERSYNEQF
>TRBJ2-5|TRBV7-6
ASSLSGGGQETQY
>TRBJ1-5|TRBV6-2/TRBV6-3
ASSPGHQSHSNQPQH
>TRBJ2-5|TRBV7-2
ASSPPGLAGKETQY
>TRBJ2-5|TRBV5-6
ASSSEGTSGRYQETQY
>TRBJ2-5|TRBV11-2
ASSLVAGGGGETQY
>TRBJ2-7|TRBV18
ASSFLAGEEQY
>TRBJ2-7|TRBV30
AWSYTPGGEQY
>TRBJ1-3|TRBV15
ATSRARDSGNTIY
>TRBJ2-1|TRBV19
ASSQGHEQF
>TRBJ2-1|TRBV11-1
ASSLVGLAGGNEQF
>TRBJ2-7|TRBV27
ASSLGRQGRSYEQY
>TRBJ2-7|TRBV7-9
ASSPDGGEQY
>TRBJ2-1|TRBV7-9
ASSLVFSGGGHEQF
>TRBJ1-1|TRBV5-6
ASSLGAGARAEAF
>TRBJ1-5|TRBV19
ASRYGGRNNQPQH
>TRBJ2-7|TRBV15
ATSRGGPASEQY